Described below is a single T cell receptor (beta chain) sequence and its context. Its binding antigen is unknown. One base away there is no much larger clone; base qualities are not given. The data were taken from a study of T cells in Graves' hyperthyroidism and ophthalmopathy (dated by TCRdb to between 2018 and 2021). About the study as a whole: Peripheral blood samples were taken at initial diagnosis, before any treatment was given. After sampling, hyperthyroidism patients received methimazole starting at 30 mg daily, and ophthalmopathy patients received high-dose intravenous methylprednisolone. TCR V-J signatures able to tell the groups apart were searched for in a discovery cohort of approximately 95 patients, of whom around 43 had Graves' ophthalmopathy and more than 55 had stable Graves' hyperthyroidism. TCR Vbeta CDR3 sequencing of 135 peripheral blood samples (fewer than 45 ophthalmopathy, 75 to 80 hyperthyroidism and roughly 17 progressor patients) is reported in the paper. The 100 or so discovery patients were randomly divided into training and test sets at a 7:3 ratio. Prospective prediction of ophthalmopathy was tested in an independent validation cohort consisting of 18 hyperthyroidism patients and some 16 patients who later progressed to ophthalmopathy. Thyroid tissue and blood T-cell repertoires from about 6 Graves' hyperthyroidism patients were also compared in the study. Summary of the overall study and its limitations: In validation, the model predicted progression to ophthalmopathy with about 71% sensitivity and roughly 72% specificity, a median of 6.5 months before onset. A model built on a 13 V-J signature distinguished ophthalmopathy from stable hyperthyroidism, reaching about 89% sensitivity and about 81% specificity in cross-validation and 80%/75% in testing. Sample size was not statistically predetermined, and blinding of investigators to group allocation was not performed. Blood samples also contained most of the expanded thyroid clonotypes (frequency above 0.001), which suggests that blood repertoires may reflect thyroid immune responses.

Hyperthyroidism patients were aged 18 to 65 years and newly diagnosed, with disease duration of less than 2 months. Any patient with an uncontrolled infection, another autoimmune disease, pregnancy or lactation was excluded. Diagnoses relied on clinical symptoms, serum thyroxine and TRAb, thyroid ultrasound and orbital computed tomography. Blood from progressor patients was drawn when they were first diagnosed with hyperthyroidism, before any ophthalmopathy symptoms appeared. Ficoll-Paque density gradient centrifugation was used to isolate PBMCs from approximately 10 ml of fresh peripheral blood. Progressor patients were initially diagnosed with Graves' hyperthyroidism and developed ophthalmopathy during follow-up. Total RNA was extracted using Trizol reagent, and RNA quality was assessed on an Agilent 2100 Bioanalyzer. The TCR beta CDR3 regions were amplified from the RNA transcripts. The TCR CDR3 was subjected to a first round of RT-PCR using the HTBI primer set and the Qiagen OneStep RT-PCR kit. A second multiplex PCR round built the libraries, followed by size selection and purification. Sequencing of the libraries was done on an Illumina HiSeq2000 using paired-end 100 bp reads. Under the source paper's analysis protocol: SOAPnuke was used to process the raw data, with reads discarded if the reads contained adapters or uncalled bases, had a mean Phred below 15, or lacked an exact constant-primer or identifier match. High-quality paired reads were merged using COPE v1.2.5, and each unique nucleotide sequence was defined as a clonotype. MiTCR v1.1 was used to align the clonotypes against IMGT TRBV, TRBD and TRBJ reference segments. The analysis was restricted to V-J combinations with a frequency above 0.0001, which together covered 99.2% of the repertoires. A TCS score was defined as the ratio of F50 (clonal expansion) to E x V (chaos), with BLOSUM62-based TCRdist applied between CDR3 peptides within each V-J. Welch's t-statistics and random forest reduced roughly 500 V-J features to fewer than 15, which were used in a naive Bayes classifier (R e1071). The raw public data were reprocessed by TCRdb itself: fastp quality trimming at Q25, MiXCR clonotype calling, in-frame beta chains only. Each record represents a unique CDR3 protein, reported with the most common genes and DNA among its rows. Here the V and J calls rest on TCRdb's processing, not on the authors' analysis. In all, the sample holds around 250,000 distinct CDR3 sequences, and more than 14% of those were seen once. 13% of the sample is in the top ten clones.

Relative to germline, V is 6 bases shorter and J is 4 bases shorter, with 18 bases between their ends. The cysteine opens and the phenylalanine closes a CDR3 of 15 amino acids. CDR3 DNA is the only sequence kept; it has 45 bases, read in frame from the first base. CDR1 and CDR2 are drawn from the germline V gene: SGHTA, FQGNSA. This clonotype was obtained from a woman between 40 and 55 years old with Graves' hyperthyroidism that later progressed to Graves' ophthalmopathy. The rearranged segments are TRBV7-2 and TRBJ1-1, with the D gene not clear enough to name. Sequences were obtained from blood. The CDR3 region has the sequence CASRLKFGSGTEAFF. The sequence in DNA is TGTGCCAGCAGATTAAAATTTGGGTCGGGCACTGAAGCTTTCTTT.